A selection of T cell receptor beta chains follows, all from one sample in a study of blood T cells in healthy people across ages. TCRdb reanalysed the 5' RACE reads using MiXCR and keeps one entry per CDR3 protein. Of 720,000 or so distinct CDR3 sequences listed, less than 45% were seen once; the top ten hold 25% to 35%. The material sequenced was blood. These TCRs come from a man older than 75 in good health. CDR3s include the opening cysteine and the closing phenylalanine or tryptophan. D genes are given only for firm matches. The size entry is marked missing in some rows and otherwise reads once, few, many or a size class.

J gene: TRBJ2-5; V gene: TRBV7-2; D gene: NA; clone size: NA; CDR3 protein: CASSLGRVDATQYF; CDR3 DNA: TGTGCCAGCAGCTTAGGCAGGGTGGATGCGACCCAGTACTTC
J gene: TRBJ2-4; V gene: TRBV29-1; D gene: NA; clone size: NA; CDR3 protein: CSVRQSYERYF; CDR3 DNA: TGCAGCGTACGACAGTCCTACGAGCGGTACTTC
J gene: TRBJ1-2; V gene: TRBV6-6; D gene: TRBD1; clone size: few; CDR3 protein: CASSSTDREHYGYTF; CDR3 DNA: TGTGCCAGCAGTTCCACGGACAGGGAGCACTATGGCTACACCTTC
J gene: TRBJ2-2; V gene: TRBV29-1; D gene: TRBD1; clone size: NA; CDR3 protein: CSVEGGTGLTGELFF; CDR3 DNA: TGCAGCGTTGAAGGTGGGACAGGCCTCACCGGGGAGCTGTTTTTT
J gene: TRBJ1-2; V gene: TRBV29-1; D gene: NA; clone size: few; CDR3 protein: CSVDNRANGYTF; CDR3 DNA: TGCAGCGTTGATAACAGGGCCAATGGCTACACCTTC
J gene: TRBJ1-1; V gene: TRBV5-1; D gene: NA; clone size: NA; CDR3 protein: CASSGGRANTEAFF; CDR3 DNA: TGCGCCAGCAGCGGAGGGCGGGCGAACACTGAAGCTTTCTTT
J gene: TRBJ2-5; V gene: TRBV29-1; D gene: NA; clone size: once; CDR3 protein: CSADGVGETQYF; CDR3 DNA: TGCAGCGCGGACGGGGTGGGGGAGACCCAGTACTTC
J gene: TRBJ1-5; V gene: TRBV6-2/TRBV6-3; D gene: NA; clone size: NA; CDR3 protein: CASSGSQASNQPQHF; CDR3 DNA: TGTGCCAGCAGCGGGTCGCAGGCTAGCAATCAGCCCCAGCATTTT
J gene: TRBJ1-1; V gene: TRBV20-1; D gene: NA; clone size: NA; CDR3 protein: CSAFPQAEAFF; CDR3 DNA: TGCAGTGCTTTCCCACAGGCAGAAGCTTTCTTT
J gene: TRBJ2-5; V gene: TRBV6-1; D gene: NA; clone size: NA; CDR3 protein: CAGSGKKGGPETQYF; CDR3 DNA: TGTGCCGGCAGTGGGAAAAAGGGAGGACCGGAGACCCAGTACTTC
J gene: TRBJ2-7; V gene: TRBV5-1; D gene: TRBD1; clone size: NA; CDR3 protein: CASSLALQGSVYEQYF; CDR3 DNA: TGCGCCAGCAGCTTGGCTTTACAGGGGTCCGTCTACGAGCAGTACTTC
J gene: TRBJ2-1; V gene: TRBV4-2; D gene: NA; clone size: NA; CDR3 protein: CASSQEWRISYNEQFF; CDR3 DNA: TGTGCCAGCAGCCAAGAATGGCGCATCTCCTACAATGAGCAGTTCTTC
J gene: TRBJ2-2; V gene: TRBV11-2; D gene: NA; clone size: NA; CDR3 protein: CASSLQGMDAGELFF; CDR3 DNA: TGTGCCAGCAGCTTACAAGGGATGGACGCCGGGGAGCTGTTTTTT
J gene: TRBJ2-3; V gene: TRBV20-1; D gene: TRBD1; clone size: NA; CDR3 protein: CSARGTGVSDTQYF; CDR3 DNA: TGCAGTGCTAGGGGGACAGGGGTTTCAGATACGCAGTATTTT
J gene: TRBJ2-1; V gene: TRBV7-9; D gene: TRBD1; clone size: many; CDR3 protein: CASSLVAGGGEQFF; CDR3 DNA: TGTGCCAGCAGCTTAGTGGCAGGGGGCGGTGAGCAGTTCTTC
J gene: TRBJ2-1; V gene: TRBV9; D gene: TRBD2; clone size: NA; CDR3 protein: CASSPYQREGNNEQFF; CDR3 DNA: TGTGCCAGCAGCCCATATCAGCGGGAGGGGAACAATGAGCAGTTCTTC
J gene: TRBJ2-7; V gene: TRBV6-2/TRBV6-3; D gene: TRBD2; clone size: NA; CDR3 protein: CASSYIPGGYEQYF; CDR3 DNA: TGTGCCAGCAGTTACATTCCGGGGGGCTACGAGCAGTACTTC
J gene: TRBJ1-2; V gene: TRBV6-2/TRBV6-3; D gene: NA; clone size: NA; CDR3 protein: CASSYTGTGVGYTF; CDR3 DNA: TGTGCCAGCAGTTACACCGGGACTGGCGTTGGCTACACCTTC
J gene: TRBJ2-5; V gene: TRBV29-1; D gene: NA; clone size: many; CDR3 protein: CSVAGSPGSRLETQYF; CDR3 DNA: TGCAGCGTTGCAGGCAGCCCGGGATCCCGGTTGGAGACCCAGTACTTC
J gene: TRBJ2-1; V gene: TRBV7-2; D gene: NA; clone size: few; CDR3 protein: CASSSQLANTYNEQFF; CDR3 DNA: TGTGCCAGCAGCTCGCAGCTAGCTAATACCTACAATGAGCAGTTCTTC
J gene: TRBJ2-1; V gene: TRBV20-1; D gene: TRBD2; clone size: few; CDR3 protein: CSATRTSGGAYDEQFF; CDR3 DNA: TGCAGTGCAACCAGGACTAGCGGGGGGGCCTACGATGAGCAGTTCTTC
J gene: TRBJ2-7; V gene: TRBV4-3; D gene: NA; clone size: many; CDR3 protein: CASSQDRRYEQYF; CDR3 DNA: TGCGCCAGCAGCCAAGATCGTCGGTACGAGCAGTACTTC
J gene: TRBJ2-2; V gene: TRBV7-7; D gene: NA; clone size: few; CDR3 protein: CASSLAITGELFF; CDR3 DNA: TGTGCTAGCAGCTTGGCGATCACCGGGGAGCTGTTTTTT
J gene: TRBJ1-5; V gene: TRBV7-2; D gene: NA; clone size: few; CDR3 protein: CASTAYVGISNQPQHF; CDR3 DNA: TGTGCCAGCACCGCTTACGTGGGGATTAGCAATCAGCCCCAGCATTTT
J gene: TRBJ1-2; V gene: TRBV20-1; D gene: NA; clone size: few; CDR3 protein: CSARGQRVSDYGYTF; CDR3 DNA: TGCAGTGCTAGAGGCCAACGGGTTTCCGACTATGGCTACACCTTC
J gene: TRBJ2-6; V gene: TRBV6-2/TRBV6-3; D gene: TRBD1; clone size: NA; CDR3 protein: CASTLGTVSGANALTF; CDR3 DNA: TGTGCCAGCACCCTAGGGACAGTCTCTGGGGCCAACGCCCTGACTTTC
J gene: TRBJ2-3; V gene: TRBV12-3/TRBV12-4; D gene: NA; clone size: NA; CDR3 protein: CASSVSVSDTQYF; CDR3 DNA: TGTGCCAGCAGTGTTTCTGTTTCAGATACGCAGTATTTT
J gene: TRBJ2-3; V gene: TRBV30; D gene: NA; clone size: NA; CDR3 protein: CAWSSRERTDTQYF; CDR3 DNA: TGTGCCTGGAGTAGCAGGGAACGGACAGATACGCAGTATTTT
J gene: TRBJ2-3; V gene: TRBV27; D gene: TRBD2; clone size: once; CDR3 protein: CASSLLRTSDPDTQYF; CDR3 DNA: TGTGCCAGCAGCCTCTTAAGGACTAGCGACCCAGATACGCAGTATTTT
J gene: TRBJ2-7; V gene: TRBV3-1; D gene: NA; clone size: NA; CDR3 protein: CASSQDLGVSSYEQYF; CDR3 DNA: TGTGCCAGCAGCCAAGATCTCGGTGTAAGCTCCTACGAGCAGTACTTC
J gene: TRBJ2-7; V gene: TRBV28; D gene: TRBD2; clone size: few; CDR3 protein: CASSHQAGGRGYEQYF; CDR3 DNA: TGTGCCAGCAGCCACCAGGCGGGGGGCAGGGGTTACGAGCAGTACTTC
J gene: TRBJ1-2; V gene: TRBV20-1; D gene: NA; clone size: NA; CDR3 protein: CSARDQGLYGYTF; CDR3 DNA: TGCAGTGCTAGAGATCAGGGCTTATATGGCTACACCTTC
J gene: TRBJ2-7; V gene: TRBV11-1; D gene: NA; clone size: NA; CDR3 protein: CASSTVPPYEQYF; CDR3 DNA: TGTGCCAGCAGTACGGTGCCGCCCTACGAGCAGTACTTC
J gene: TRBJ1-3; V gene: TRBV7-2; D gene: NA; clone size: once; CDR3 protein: CASSQGIGNTIYF; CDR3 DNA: TGTGCCAGCAGCCAGGGTATTGGAAACACCATATATTTT
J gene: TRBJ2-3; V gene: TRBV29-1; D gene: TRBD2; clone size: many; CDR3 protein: CSVVLREVVDTQYF; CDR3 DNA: TGCAGCGTTGTCTTGCGGGAGGTGGTAGATACGCAGTATTTT
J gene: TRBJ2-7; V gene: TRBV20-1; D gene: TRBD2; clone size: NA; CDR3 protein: CSAVWREASYNEQYF; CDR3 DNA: TGCAGTGCTGTGTGGCGGGAGGCATCCTACAATGAGCAGTACTTC
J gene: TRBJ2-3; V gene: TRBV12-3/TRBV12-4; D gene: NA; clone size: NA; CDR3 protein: CASSPTQGPDTQYF; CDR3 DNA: TGTGCCAGCAGTCCGACACAGGGCCCAGATACGCAGTATTTT
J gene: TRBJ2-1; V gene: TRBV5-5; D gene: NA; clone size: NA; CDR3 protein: CASSPRTATYRNEQFF; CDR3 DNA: TGTGCCAGCAGCCCGAGGACAGCTACATACAGAAATGAGCAGTTCTTC
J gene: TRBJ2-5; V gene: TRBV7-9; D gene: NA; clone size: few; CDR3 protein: CASSLLFGGEQYF; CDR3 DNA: TGTGCCAGCAGCTTACTCTTTGGAGGGGAGCAGTACTTC
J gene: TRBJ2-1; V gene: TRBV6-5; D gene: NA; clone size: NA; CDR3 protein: CASSYSGATPHTYNEQFF; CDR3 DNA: TGTGCCAGCAGTTACTCCGGGGCCACCCCTCATACCTACAATGAGCAGTTCTTC
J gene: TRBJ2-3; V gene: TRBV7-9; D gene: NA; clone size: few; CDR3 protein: CASRQGRTDTQYF; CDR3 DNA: TGTGCCAGCAGACAGGGAAGGACAGATACGCAGTATTTT
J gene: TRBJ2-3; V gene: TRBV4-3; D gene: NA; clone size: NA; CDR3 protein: CASSQDSPAGVSTDTQYF; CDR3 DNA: TGCGCCAGCAGCCAAGATTCACCGGCTGGCGTGAGCACAGATACGCAGTATTTT
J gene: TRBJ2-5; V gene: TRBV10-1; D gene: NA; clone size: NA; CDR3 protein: CASSDGLRETQYF; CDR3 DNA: TGCGCCAGCAGTGATGGGTTACGAGAGACCCAGTACTTC
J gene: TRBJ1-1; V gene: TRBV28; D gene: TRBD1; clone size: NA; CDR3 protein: CASTPGGAGTEAFF; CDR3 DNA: TGTGCCAGCACCCCAGGGGGCGCGGGCACTGAAGCTTTCTTT
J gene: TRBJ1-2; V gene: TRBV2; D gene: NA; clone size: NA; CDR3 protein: CASSDRGGGAGHYTF; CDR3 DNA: TGTGCCAGCAGTGACAGGGGCGGAGGAGCCGGCCACTACACCTTC
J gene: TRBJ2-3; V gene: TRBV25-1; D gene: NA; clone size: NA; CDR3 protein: CASSEFGKAYTQYF; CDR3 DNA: TGTGCCAGCAGTGAATTCGGAAAGGCGTATACGCAGTATTTT
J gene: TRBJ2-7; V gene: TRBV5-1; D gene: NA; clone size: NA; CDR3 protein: CASSRGDNPLEQYF; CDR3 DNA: TGCGCCAGCAGCCGAGGGGACAATCCCCTCGAGCAGTACTTC
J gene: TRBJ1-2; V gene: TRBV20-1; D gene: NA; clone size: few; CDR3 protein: CSAKLQGTHGYTF; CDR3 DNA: TGCAGTGCCAAACTACAGGGTACCCATGGCTACACCTTC
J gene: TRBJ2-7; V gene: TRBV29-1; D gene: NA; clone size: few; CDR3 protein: CSVGTATYNEQYF; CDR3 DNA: TGCAGCGTTGGGACAGCGACCTACAATGAGCAGTACTTC
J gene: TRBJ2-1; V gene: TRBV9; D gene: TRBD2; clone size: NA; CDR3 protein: CASSVLAGGQSYNEQFF; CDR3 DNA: TGTGCCAGCAGCGTACTAGCGGGAGGGCAGAGTTACAATGAGCAGTTCTTC
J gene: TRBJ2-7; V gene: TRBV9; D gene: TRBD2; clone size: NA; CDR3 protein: CASSVLASGEHNEQYF; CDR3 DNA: TGTGCCAGCAGCGTATTGGCTAGCGGGGAACACAATGAGCAGTACTTC
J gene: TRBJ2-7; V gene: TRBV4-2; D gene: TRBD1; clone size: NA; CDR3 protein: CASSQGGSGTAPYEQYF; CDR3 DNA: TGTGCCAGCAGCCAAGGGGGATCGGGGACAGCCCCCTACGAGCAGTACTTC
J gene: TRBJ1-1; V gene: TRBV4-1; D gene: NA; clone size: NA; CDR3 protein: CASSQVVGPLGLNTEAFF; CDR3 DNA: TGCGCCAGCAGCCAAGTGGTGGGCCCCCTAGGCCTGAACACTGAAGCTTTCTTT